A single TCR beta chain is shown here with its context. The data originate from a study of blood T cell repertoires in COVID-19. About the research overall: From the United States, Italy and Spain came samples of acute and convalescent COVID-19.

The CDR3 has 17 residues. V lost 4 bases to trimming and J lost 5 bases; unmatched junction nucleotides: 16. Germline CDR1 and CDR2: MNHNS and SASEGT. Per the study methods: How many nucleated cells were present was estimated from reference gene primer amplification. Repertoires were generated with immunoSEQ multiplex PCR, while TCRdb's copy carries only in-frame clones and drops some. The V and J calls and clone size are taken from that table; D and trimming were inferred from the DNA. The top ten hold roughly 8.6% of the sample, which has about 140,000 clones, 84% seen once. The chain recombines TRBV6-1 with TRBJ1-2; the match to TRBD1 covers 7 bases. Sequencing was carried out using peripheral blood. The source of this sequence is an elderly woman in a cohort sampled during active or convalescent COVID-19. DNA for the CDR3: TGTGCCAGCAGTGCGAGAACAGCAAGACAGGGACTGTATGGCTACACCTTC. The encoded protein is CASSARTARQGLYGYTF.